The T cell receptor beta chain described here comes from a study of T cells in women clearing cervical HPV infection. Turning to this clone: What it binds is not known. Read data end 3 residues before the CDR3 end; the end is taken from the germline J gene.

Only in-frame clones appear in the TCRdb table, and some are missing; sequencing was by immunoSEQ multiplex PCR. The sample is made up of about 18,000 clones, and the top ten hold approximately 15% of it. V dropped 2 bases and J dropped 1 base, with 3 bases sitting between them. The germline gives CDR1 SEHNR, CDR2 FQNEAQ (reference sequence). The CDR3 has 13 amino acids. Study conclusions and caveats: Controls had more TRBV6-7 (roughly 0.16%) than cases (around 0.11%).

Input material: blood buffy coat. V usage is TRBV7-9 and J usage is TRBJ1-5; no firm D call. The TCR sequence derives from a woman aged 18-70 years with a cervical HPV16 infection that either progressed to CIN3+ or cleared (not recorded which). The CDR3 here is CASSLLSNQPQHF. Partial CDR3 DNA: TGTGCCAGCAGCTTACTCAGCAATCAGCCC.